This T cell receptor (beta chain) was sequenced for a study of blood T cell repertoires in COVID-19 (dated by TCRdb to between 2020 and 2021). Describing the broader study: Samples from collaborators originated in the United States, Italy and Spain and spanned both the acute and convalescent phases of COVID-19. The repertoires were released in a freely available public database meant as a resource for research on the immune response to SARS-CoV-2. Where available, HLA class I and class II types were taken from metadata supplied by the sample provider and were not determined by assay-based typing. The prospective study material was composed of cDNA or gDNA derived from T cells, B-cell-depleted T cells, or PBMCs. The samples were drawn from two sources: the first 160 participants of the ongoing ImmuneRACE study, and 1,000 to 1,500 subjects contributed by 6 global collaborators. A de-identified subject ID, COVID-19 status, age in years and sex were almost always included in the sample metadata. The dataset comprised deeply sampled blood TCRbeta repertoires from subjects exposed to, actively infected with, or recovered from COVID-19. What the authors observed across the whole study: How much clinical and demographic metadata was included differed by source and by participant, and the metadata was provided uncurated.

Trimming removed 7 bases from V and 6 bases from J, leaving 18 bases between the germline ends. Counted from cysteine to phenylalanine, this CDR3 has 15 amino acids. The sequence is cut down to CDR3 DNA, 45 bases in frame from base 1. CDR1 SGHAT and CDR2 FQNNGV were looked up in the germline V gene. One collaborating source in Seattle enrolled patients while the patients were actively infected and followed the patients over time throughout the course of disease. Collaborating institutions collected whole blood in K2EDTA tubes following their own protocols. For TCRbeta analysis, collaborator samples were shipped as frozen whole blood, as isolated PBMCs, or as DNA extracted from either sample type. TCRbeta CDR3 regions were amplified from genomic DNA by means of the immunoSEQ Assay, a bias-controlled multiplex PCR. Per the authors' processing: Nucleated cell counts per sample were estimated from amplification of reference gene primers within the assay. Sequence reads were collapsed and filtered to measure the absolute abundance of every unique TCRbeta CDR3 rearrangement. For each sample, productive Simpson clonality was calculated as the square root of Simpson's diversity index across productive rearrangements. TCRdb limited this immuneACCESS table to in-frame rearrangements with V and J called. A share of clones is missing; checked studies link under half to unresolved V genes, and the rest is unexplained. V, J and clone size derive from that table, while D and trimming were established from the DNA sequence. The sample table holds 410,000 or so clones, of which about nine tenths were seen once. 1.5% to 1.9% of the sample rests with the top ten.

On this clone: The specificity of this receptor is unknown. Per-base qualities were not stored, and no clone one base away is much larger.

The V and J genes are TRBV11-2 and TRBJ2-2; a tentative D call is TRBD1 (5 bases match). The clonotype originates from a woman in her 40s with COVID-19, enrolled during active disease. Sequencing used peripheral blood. The CDR3 sequence is CASTSQGTFPGELFF. The nucleotide sequence reads as follows: TGTGCCAGCACCTCCCAGGGAACATTTCCCGGGGAGCTGTTTTTT.